Below, 23 T cell receptor beta chains from the same sample are listed, as sequenced in a study of sequential checkpoint blockade in melanoma. Treatment defined: randomized to nivolumab then ipilimumab (arm A) or the reverse (arm B). Assay: immunoSEQ multiplex PCR; the TCRdb copy retains only in-frame clones and omits some. This repertoire shows about 13,000 clones, about four fifths found once; its top ten account for 25% to 30%. The sample was CD8+ T cells sorted from blood (inferred from file names), taken from a patient given nivolumab and ipilimumab in sequence. These receptors were taken from a human donor with melanoma.

V and J are TRBV28 and TRBJ1-5; TRBD1 agrees at 8 bases. The CDR3 totals 14 residues. Germline CDR1 and CDR2: MDHEN and SYDVKM. Losses at the gene ends were 5 bases for V and 6 bases for J; bases not matched to a gene: 6. As DNA, the CDR3 is TGTGCCAGCAGTCCCGACAGGGGTGGTCAGCCCCAGCATTTT. Its protein product is CASSPDRGGQPQHF.

The chain is built from TRBV9 and TRBJ2-5, with D uncertain. CDR1 is SGDLS, CDR2 YYNGEE, per germline. This CDR3 is built from 12 residues. Trimming cost V 3 bases and J 5 bases, with 8 bases left between them. The CDR3 DNA reads as TGTGCCAGCAGCGATGAGTGGGAGACCCAGTACTTC. Translation: CASSDEWETQYF.

The chain is built from TRBV6-1 and TRBJ1-2, with 7 bases that match TRBD1. From germline, CDR1 is MNHNS and CDR2 SASEGT. V gave up 4 bases and J gave up 2 bases; unmatched junction bases: 7. This CDR3 spans 15 amino acids. DNA for the CDR3: TGTGCCAGCAGTGTCCGGGACAGCGAAAACTATGGCTACACCTTC. It yields the protein CASSVRDSENYGYTF.

The CDR3 DNA is TGTGCCAGCAGCCAACTAGGGAAAGAGACCCAGTACTTC. Its protein is CASSQLGKETQYF. The chain couples TRBV6-1 to TRBJ2-5; a possible D gene is TRBD2 (5 bases). The CDR3 spans 13 residues. Trimming cost V 6 bases and J 3 bases, with 11 bases left between them. Germline V gene data show CDR1 as MNHNS and CDR2 as SASEGT.

The genes are TRBV27 and TRBJ2-5; D perhaps matches TRBD2 (5 bases). Germline loops: CDR1 MNHEY, CDR2 SMNVEV (reference sequence). The V and J ends lost 2 bases and 3 bases respectively, with 7 bases between them. The CDR3 totals 13 residues. CDR3 in DNA: TGTGCCAGCAGTTTAATGAGGGAAGAGACCCAGTACTTC. It codes for CASSLMREETQYF.

The chain couples TRBV28 to TRBJ2-3; TRBD2 agrees at 8 bases. The J segment lost 7 bases and the V segment lost 3 bases, leaving 6 bases of the junction unmatched. The CDR3 has 14 residues. Germline CDR1 MDHEN, CDR2 SYDVKM. The DNA for the CDR3 is TGTGCCAGCAGTTTCCTAGCGGGCCGACATACGCAGTATTTT. It is translated as CASSFLAGRHTQYF.

The V and J genes are TRBV19 and TRBJ1-1; no definite D call. CDR1 and CDR2 from the germline V gene are LNHDA and SQIVND (reference sequence). The CDR3 sequence is 11 residues long. V lost 6 bases to trimming and J lost 7 bases, with 9 bases between them. Here the CDR3 reads CASRNSIEAFF. The DNA for the CDR3 is TGTGCCAGTAGGAACAGCATTGAAGCTTTCTTT.

The chain carries TRBV7-8 and TRBJ1-4; a weak D match, TRBD1 (5 bases). The CDR3 is made up of 14 amino acids. Per germline, CDR1 SGHVS and CDR2 FQNEAQ. V lost 5 bases, J lost 7 bases, and 14 bases lay in between. The CDR3 loop is CASSASQGGEKLFF. CDR3 DNA: TGTGCCAGCAGCGCCTCTCAGGGCGGTGAAAAACTGTTTTTT.

The V and J genes are TRBV6-1 and TRBJ2-7; maybe TRBD1 (5 bases). The V end was cut by 9 bases, the J end by 7 bases, with 16 bases between. Germline values: CDR1 MNHNS, CDR2 SASEGT. The CDR3 is made up of 12 amino acids. CDR3 nucleotide sequence: TGTGCCAGTGTGGCAGGGTCGAGAGAGCAGTACTTC. This sequence encodes CASVAGSREQYF.

This clone occurred a few times. This sequence joins TRBV7-9 and TRBJ2-1; TRBD2 aligns across 9 bases. Losses at the gene ends were 7 bases for V and 8 bases for J; bases not matched to a gene: 9. Germline CDR1 SEHNR, CDR2 FQNEAQ (reference sequence). CDR3 size: 14 residues. CDR3 bases: TGTGCCAGCATCCTAGGCGGGGGGGGCTATGAGCAGTTCTTC. The encoded protein is CASILGGGGYEQFF.

V usage is TRBV5-1 and J usage is TRBJ2-7; D ambiguous. V lost 5 bases to trimming and J lost 0 bases, with 9 bases between them. This CDR3 is built from 13 residues. CDR1 SGHRS and CDR2 YFSETQ come from the germline V gene. The CDR3 nucleotides are TGCGCCAGCAGACTAACGAGCTCCTACGAGCAGTACTTC. This sequence encodes CASRLTSSYEQYF.

The J gene is TRBJ2-1, the V gene TRBV5-6; D is unresolved. Germline CDR1 and CDR2: SGHDT and YYEEEE. The V end lost 0 bases, the J end lost 9 bases, and 7 bases lay between the germline ends. CDR3 size: 12 residues. The CDR3 is CASSLGGAEQFF. The CDR3 DNA reads TGTGCCAGCAGCTTGGGAGGTGCTGAGCAGTTCTTC.

The chain joins TRBV7-9 to TRBJ2-1; TRBD2 matches at 15 bases. This CDR3 has 17 amino acids. The trim removed 5 bases at V and 7 bases at J, leaving 9 bases unmatched. The germline V gene encodes CDR1 SEHNR and CDR2 FQNEAQ (reference sequence). CDR3 DNA: TGTGCCAGCAGCCCTTGGACTAGCGGGGGGGCTAAGAATGAGCAGTTCTTC. The encoded protein is CASSPWTSGGAKNEQFF.

This chain connects TRBV6-5 to TRBJ1-1; 8 bases line up with TRBD1. Germline-derived CDR1 and CDR2 are MNHEY and SVGAGI. CDR3 size: 15 residues. Unmatched junction bases numbered 6, after V lost 1 base and J lost 5 bases. In DNA, the CDR3 is TGTGCCAGCAGTTACTTAGGACAGGGAGGAACTGAAGCTTTCTTT. It specifies CASSYLGQGGTEAFF.

The V and J genes are TRBV29-1 and TRBJ1-5; maybe TRBD1 (5 bases). CDR3 size: 12 residues. The ends were cut back, 7 bases at V and 2 bases at J, with 9 bases in the middle. Germline CDR1 is SQVTM and CDR2 is ANQGSEA. CDR3 DNA sequence: TGCAGCGCCAGGGCAGGCAATCAGCCCCAGCATTTT. It codes for CSARAGNQPQHF.

The rearrangement uses TRBV27 and TRBJ2-7; 8 bases fit TRBD2. The CDR3 consists of 16 residues. Losses at the gene ends were 5 bases for V and 0 bases for J; bases not matched to a gene: 9. Germline CDR1 MNHEY, CDR2 SMNVEV (reference sequence). Here the CDR3 reads CASSRDPGLASYEQYF. CDR3 nucleotide sequence: TGTGCCAGCAGTCGGGACCCAGGACTAGCCTCCTACGAGCAGTACTTC.

The sample holds a few counts of this clone. The CDR3 here is CASRRAGTGGSNGYTF. The CDR3 coding sequence is TGTGCCAGCAGGAGGGCCGGGACAGGGGGCTCAAATGGCTACACCTTC. This chain links TRBV27 with TRBJ1-2; 12 bases line up with TRBD1. V was pared by 6 bases and J by 6 bases, with 11 bases of the junction left unmatched. Germline V gives CDR1 MNHEY, CDR2 SMNVEV (reference sequence). The CDR3 has 16 amino acids.

This chain connects TRBV9 to TRBJ2-1, with a possible D match to TRBD1 (5 bases). The germline V gene encodes CDR1 SGDLS and CDR2 YYNGEE. V was shortened by 6 bases and J by 9 bases, with 19 bases between the two germline ends. This CDR3 contains 14 residues. The CDR3 DNA reads as TGTGCCAGCACTACGACAGACGACCTTATTGAGCAGTTCTTC. It yields the protein CASTTTDDLIEQFF.

In nucleotides, the CDR3 is TGTGCCAGCAGCTTAATCACAGGGGGTCTTAATCAGCCCCAGCATTTT. Amino acids: CASSLITGGLNQPQHF. J is TRBJ1-5 and V is TRBV7-9, with 8 nucleotides matching TRBD1. There are 16 residues in the CDR3. V was pared by 2 bases and J by 4 bases, with 7 bases of the junction left unmatched. The V gene's germline CDR1 is SEHNR and CDR2 FQNEAQ (reference sequence).

This chain connects TRBV7-3 to TRBJ2-5; TRBD1 aligns across 7 bases. The J call may be in error: the DNA end matches TRBJ2-7 better. The CDR3 extends over 15 amino acids. CDR1 SGHTA and CDR2 FQGTGA come from the germline V gene. CDR3 loop: CASSFHSGGAYEQYF. Here the CDR3 DNA reads TGTGCCAGCAGCTTTCATTCAGGGGGAGCCTACGAGCAGTACTTC.

This clone was seen a few times. The chain employs TRBV9 and TRBJ1-5; maybe TRBD1 (5 bases). Germline-derived CDR1 and CDR2 are SGDLS and YYNGEE. Trimming left V 3 bases short and J 3 bases short, with 10 bases between. CDR3 length: 14 residues. The CDR3 region is CASSATATNQPQHF. DNA of the CDR3: TGTGCCAGCAGCGCGACAGCGACCAATCAGCCCCAGCATTTT.

This clone was seen only once. The chain uses TRBV6-5 and TRBJ1-2, with 8 bases aligning to TRBD1. The CDR3 has 14 amino acids. Germline assignment: CDR1 MNHEY and CDR2 SVGAGI. V lost 2 bases, J lost 4 bases, and 3 bases stayed unmatched. In nucleotides, the CDR3 is TGTGCCAGCAGTTACGCTGACAGGGGCTATGGCTACACCTTC. Protein product: CASSYADRGYGYTF.

V usage is TRBV4-1 and J usage is TRBJ2-7; 10 nucleotides match TRBD2. This CDR3 spans 19 amino acids. V trimming: 2 bases; J trimming: 5 bases; junction bases outside the gene matches: 18. Germline CDR1 reads MGHRA; CDR2 reads YSYEKL. The CDR3: CASSQSDLSGRRGIHEQYF. The CDR3 nucleotides are TGCGCCAGCAGCCAATCGGACCTTAGCGGGAGGAGGGGGATCCACGAGCAGTACTTC.